The following is a T cell receptor beta chain sequence with its context. Its cognate antigen is unknown. The data were obtained in a study of OX40 agonist ivuxolimab in advanced cancers. Across the whole study: Prior anti-PD-1, anti-PD-L1 or anti-CTLA-4 therapy was allowed; 30% to 40% had some. Of the patients, three showed partial responses, one with hepatocellular carcinoma and two with cutaneous melanoma. Whole-study results and caveats: Antigen specificity remained undetermined for the expanded peripheral T cells.

The length of the CDR3 is 16 residues. From germline, CDR1 is SGHAT and CDR2 FQNNGV. V was clipped by 1 base and J by 2 bases; unmatched bases: 4. Clones were read by immunoSEQ multiplex PCR, and TCRdb kept only the in-frame ones, dropping some. The data show tens of thousands of clones, about 85% seen once. The TCR sequence derives from an adult with an advanced solid tumor such as melanoma, head and neck, liver or kidney cancer. The sequenced sample was CD4+ or CD8+ T cells sorted from blood, obtained in a trial of the OX40 agonist ivuxolimab. The gene calls are TRBV11-2 and TRBJ1-1, with 10 positions matching TRBD1. CDR3 sequence: CASSLVTTGGNTEAFF. CDR3 coding DNA: TGTGCCAGCAGCTTAGTTACGACAGGGGGCAACACTGAAGCTTTCTTT.